This T cell receptor (beta chain) was profiled in a study of radiotherapy plus CTLA-4 blockade in lung cancer. Study results and caveats: Subsequent to radiotherapy plus ipilimumab, tumor-derived TCR clones underwent expansion in blood.

V lost 4 bases, J lost 0 bases, and 13 bases lay in between. Germline V gene lookup returns CDR1 MNHEY and CDR2 SMNVEV (reference sequence). The CDR3 is 16 residues long. The assay was immunoSEQ multiplex PCR, and TCRdb's table has in-frame clones only and misses some. Among about 94,000 clones, around 84% were seen once, and the ten largest hold 20% to 30%. Details on this clone: The antigen is unknown.

The input for sequencing was peripheral blood, taken from a patient treated with radiotherapy plus ipilimumab. The sequence was collected from a human donor with non-small cell lung cancer that progressed on radiotherapy plus ipilimumab. The chain uses TRBV27 and TRBJ2-1; tentative D call: TRBD2 (6 bases). CDR3 nucleotides: TGTGCCAGCAGTTATATCGGGAGTCACTCCTACAATGAGCAGTTCTTC. The encoded protein is CASSYIGSHSYNEQFF.